This T cell receptor beta chain was recorded in a study of cytomegalovirus exposure and HLA in healthy donors. Study outcomes and limitations: Presence/absence comparisons presumed near-even sequencing depth among donors.

The V gene lost 8 bases and the J gene lost 4 bases, with 23 bases spanning the gap. CDR1 and CDR2 (germline): MNHEY, SMNVEV (reference sequence). The CDR3 is made up of 16 amino acids. Use of 60 Vbeta and 13 Jbeta primers characterized the PCR. Sequencing was performed with immunoSEQ multiplex PCR; in TCRdb, only in-frame clones are kept and a portion is missing. The repertoire holds about 160,000 clones, with around 90% as singletons. It was healthy bone marrow donors who served as donors. Of note for this clone: Its target is unknown.

Material: PBMCs. The J gene is TRBJ1-2, the V gene TRBV27; maybe TRBD1 (5 bases). This receptor was obtained from a woman in her 30s in good health and CMV-seronegative. CDR3 nucleotides: TGTGCCAGCCGGCCTGACAGCCCACCTAGGGGCTATGGCTACACCTTC. Translated, it gives CASRPDSPPRGYGYTF.